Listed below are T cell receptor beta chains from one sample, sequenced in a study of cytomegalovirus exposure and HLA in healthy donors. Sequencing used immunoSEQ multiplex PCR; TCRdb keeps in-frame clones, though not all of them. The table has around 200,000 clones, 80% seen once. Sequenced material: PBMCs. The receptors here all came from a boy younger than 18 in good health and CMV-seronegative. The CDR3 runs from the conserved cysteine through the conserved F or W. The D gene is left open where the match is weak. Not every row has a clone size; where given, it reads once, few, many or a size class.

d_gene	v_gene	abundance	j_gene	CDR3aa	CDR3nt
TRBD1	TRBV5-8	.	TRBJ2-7	CASSLARGPYEQYF	TGTGCCAGCAGCTTGGCTAGGGGGCCCTACGAGCAGTACTTC
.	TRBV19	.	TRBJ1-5	CASSIGEGYQPQHF	TGTGCCAGTAGTATTGGGGAGGGTTATCAGCCCCAGCATTTT
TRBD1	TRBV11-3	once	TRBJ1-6	CASSFDRDRGNSPLHF	TGTGCCAGCAGCTTCGATCGGGACAGGGGGAATTCACCCCTCCACTTT
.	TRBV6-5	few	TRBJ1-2	CASSYSAGFSYGYTF	TGTGCCAGCAGTTACTCGGCGGGTTTTAGCTATGGCTACACCTTC
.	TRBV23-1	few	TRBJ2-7	CASSQLERGLIYEQYF	TGCGCCAGCAGTCAATTGGAAAGGGGCTTAATCTACGAGCAGTACTTC
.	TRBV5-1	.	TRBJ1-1	CASSWGESMNTEAFF	TGCGCCAGCAGCTGGGGGGAAAGCATGAACACTGAAGCTTTCTTT
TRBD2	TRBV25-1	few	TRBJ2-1	CASSGTSGRNEQFF	TGTGCCAGCAGTGGTACTAGCGGGAGGAATGAGCAGTTCTTC
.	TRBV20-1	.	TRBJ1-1	CSARGQGEAFF	TGCAGTGCTAGAGGGCAGGGTGAAGCTTTCTTT
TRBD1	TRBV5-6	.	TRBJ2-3	CASSPETGWRGDTQYF	TGTGCCAGCAGCCCTGAGACAGGGTGGCGAGGAGATACGCAGTATTTT
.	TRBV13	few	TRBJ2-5	CASSSLYRGGETQYF	TGTGCCAGCAGCTCTCTGTACAGGGGGGGAGAGACCCAGTACTTC
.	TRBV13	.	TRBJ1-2	CASSPGQNYGYTF	TGTGCCAGCAGCCCTGGACAGAATTATGGCTACACCTTC
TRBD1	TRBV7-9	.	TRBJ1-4	CSSSSGQGIEKLFF	TGTTCCAGCAGCTCAGGACAGGGTATAGAAAAACTGTTTTTT
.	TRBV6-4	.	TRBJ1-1	CASSEQVNTEAFF	TGTGCCAGCAGTGAGCAGGTTAACACTGAAGCTTTCTTT
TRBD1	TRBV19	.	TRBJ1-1	CASSPRMDRGRTEAFF	TGTGCCAGTAGTCCCCGCATGGACAGGGGGAGGACTGAAGCTTTCTTT
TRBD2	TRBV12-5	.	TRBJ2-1	CASGLIAGAYNEQFF	TGTGCTAGTGGTTTGATAGCGGGGGCCTACAATGAGCAGTTCTTC
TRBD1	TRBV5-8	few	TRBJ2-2	CASSFYRGPTNTGELFF	TGTGCCAGCAGCTTTTACAGGGGACCTACGAACACCGGGGAGCTGTTTTTT
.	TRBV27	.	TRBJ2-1	CASSLRGSSYNEQFF	TGTGCCAGCAGTTTACGAGGGAGCTCCTACAATGAGCAGTTCTTC
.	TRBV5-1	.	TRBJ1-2	CASSSGGAGYTF	TGCGCCAGCAGCTCGGGGGGGGCAGGCTACACCTTC
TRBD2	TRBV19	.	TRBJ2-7	CASSLTLGELAGGTYEQYF	TGTGCCAGTAGCCTCACCCTGGGGGAACTAGCGGGAGGTACCTACGAGCAGTACTTC
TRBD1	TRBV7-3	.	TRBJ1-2	CASSLGQGRDYGYTF	TGTGCCAGCAGCTTAGGACAGGGGAGAGACTATGGCTACACCTTC
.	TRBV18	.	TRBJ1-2	CASSPARADYGYTF	TGTGCCAGCTCACCGGCACGAGCGGACTATGGCTACACCTTC
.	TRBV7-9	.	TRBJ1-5	CSSSPDPGRGIQPQHF	TGTTCCAGCAGCCCCGACCCGGGTAGGGGGATTCAGCCCCAGCATTTT